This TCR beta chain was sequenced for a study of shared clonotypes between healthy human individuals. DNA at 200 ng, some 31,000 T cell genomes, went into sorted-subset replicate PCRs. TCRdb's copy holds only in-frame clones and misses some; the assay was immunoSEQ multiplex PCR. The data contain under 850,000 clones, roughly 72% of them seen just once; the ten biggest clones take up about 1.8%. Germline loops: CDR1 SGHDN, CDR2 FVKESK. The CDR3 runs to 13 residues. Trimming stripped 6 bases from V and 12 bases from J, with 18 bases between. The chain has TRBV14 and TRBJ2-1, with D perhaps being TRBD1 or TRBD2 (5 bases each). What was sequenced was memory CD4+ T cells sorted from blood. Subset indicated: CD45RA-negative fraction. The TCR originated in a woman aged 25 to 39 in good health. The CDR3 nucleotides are TGTGCCAGCAGTCCCCAGGAAGGGACCCCGCAGTTCTTC. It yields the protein CASSPQEGTPQFF.